One sample yielded the 15 T cell receptor beta chains listed below, sequenced in a study of cytomegalovirus exposure and HLA in healthy donors. Primers: 60 Vbeta forward and 13 Jbeta reverse. Sequencing used immunoSEQ multiplex PCR; TCRdb keeps in-frame clones, though not all of them. The sample has 150,000 to 200,000 clones; 84% are singletons. Sequenced: PBMCs. The receptors were gathered from a woman between 50 and 59 years old in good health and CMV-seropositive.

V gene TRBV7-3 combines with J gene TRBJ1-1; D perhaps matches TRBD1 (5 bases). V lost 4 bases and J lost 3, with 9 bases in between. Germline lookup yields CDR1 SGHTA and CDR2 FQGTGA. There are 13 residues in the CDR3. This CDR3 is CASSSSGHTEAFF. Here the CDR3 DNA reads TGTGCCAGCAGCTCCTCAGGGCACACTGAAGCTTTCTTT.

The V call is TRBV13, the J call TRBJ1-5; 8 bases match TRBD1. This CDR3 has 14 residues. CDR1 PRHDT and CDR2 FYEKMQ come from the germline V gene (reference sequence). The J segment lost 6 bases and the V segment lost 5 bases, leaving 6 bases of the junction unmatched. The CDR3 here is CASSRRGLGQPQHF. The DNA of the CDR3 is TGTGCCAGCAGCCGCAGGGGGCTGGGTCAGCCCCAGCATTTT.

The chain employs TRBV6-5 and TRBJ2-6; the D gene is possibly TRBD2 (5 bases). CDR3 length: 15 amino acids. Germline CDR1 reads MNHEY; CDR2 reads SVGAGI. Trimming stripped 4 bases from V and 2 bases from J, with 9 bases between. The CDR3 nucleotides are TGTGCCAGCAGTTCCAACGGGGCTGGGGCCAACGTCCTGACTTTC. It is translated as CASSSNGAGANVLTF.

This clone appeared once. CDR3 sequence: CASSYGLSSADTQYF. The CDR3 coding sequence is TGCGCCAGCAGCTACGGACTATCGAGCGCAGATACGCAGTATTTT. The rearrangement uses TRBV4-3 and TRBJ2-3; D possibly corresponds to TRBD2 (6 bases). Trimming cost V 5 bases and J 4 bases, with 16 bases left between them. Germline CDR1 is LGHNA and CDR2 is YSLEER. This CDR3 region has 15 residues.

The CDR3 protein is CASSAGDSPLHF. Here the CDR3 DNA reads TGTGCCAGCAGCGCGGGGGATTCACCCCTCCACTTT. The rearrangement joins TRBV9 to TRBJ1-6; weak D call: TRBD1 (5 bases). From germline, CDR1 is SGDLS and CDR2 YYNGEE. The CDR3 is made up of 12 amino acids. Trimming pared 3 bases from V and 8 bases from J, leaving 6 bases between.

This clone occurred once. In this CDR3 the conserved last residue, phenylalanine or tryptophan, is missing, so a read error is likely. The rearrangement links TRBV7-9 to TRBJ1-2; D unresolved. The germline V gene encodes CDR1 SEHNR and CDR2 FQNEAQ (reference sequence). V lost 3 bases to trimming and J lost 2 bases, with 19 bases between them. CDR3 length: 17 amino acids. CDR3 protein: CASSFFGLPVNNYGYTL. The CDR3, as DNA: TGTGCCAGCAGCTTCTTTGGACTTCCAGTCAACAACTATGGCTACACCCTC.

This chain links TRBV9 with TRBJ2-5, with TRBD1 identical over 10 bases. The last part of the DNA fits TRBJ2-7 better; the J call may be wrong. Per the germline V gene, CDR1 is SGDLS and CDR2 is YYNGEE. The CDR3 runs to 15 residues. The CDR3 loop is CASSQGQGISYEQYF. CDR3 DNA: TGTGCCAGCAGCCAGGGACAGGGGATATCCTACGAGCAGTACTTC.

The genes are TRBV6-5 and TRBJ2-7; 9 bases line up with TRBD2. The V and J ends lost 8 bases and 5 bases, in that order; junction bases with no gene match: 7. CDR1 MNHEY and CDR2 SVGAGI come from the germline V gene. The CDR3 runs 13 residues. The CDR3 bases are TGTGCCAGCGGTCCCGGGACTAGCAACGAGCAGTACTTC. Amino acid sequence: CASGPGTSNEQYF.

The CDR3 loop reads CASSFGDSNYGYTF. In nucleotides, the CDR3 is TGCGCCAGCAGCTTTGGAGACTCTAACTATGGCTACACCTTC. This chain connects TRBV5-1 to TRBJ1-2; D is unresolved. Trimming shortened V by 2 bases and J by 0 bases, and 8 bases separated the two germline ends. CDR1 and CDR2 (germline): SGHRS, YFSETQ. CDR3 length equals 14 residues.

This chain links TRBV11-2 with TRBJ2-5; D might be TRBD2 (5 bases). Germline-derived CDR1 and CDR2 are SGHAT and FQNNGV. This CDR3 comprises 14 residues. The germline V and J ends were trimmed by 3 bases and 7 bases, with 15 bases remaining between them. The CDR3 sequence: CASSLTRASGTQYF. The CDR3 coding sequence is TGTGCCAGCAGCTTGACGAGGGCGAGTGGGACCCAGTACTTC.

This clone was observed once. The gene calls are TRBV9 and TRBJ2-5; D is uncertain. The germline CDR1 and CDR2 sequences are SGDLS and YYNGEE. V was shortened by 0 bases and J by 3 bases, with 6 bases between the two germline ends. The length of the CDR3 is 13 residues. In nucleotides, the CDR3 is TGTGCCAGCAGCGTAGAAACAGAAGAGACCCAGTACTTC. It translates to CASSVETEETQYF.

The V call is TRBV4-3, the J call TRBJ2-7; TRBD1 is a possible D gene (6 bases). Trimming took off 0 bases at V and 3 bases at J, with 15 bases between the two ends. CDR1 is LGHNA and CDR2 is YSLEER in the germline V gene. The CDR3 is 16 residues long. The CDR3 DNA reads as TGCGCCAGCAGCCAAGATAACCCTAGGGGGATCTACGAGCAGTACTTC. This gives the protein CASSQDNPRGIYEQYF.

V is TRBV2 and J is TRBJ1-3, with 9 positions matching TRBD1. Germline V gene lookup returns CDR1 SNHLY and CDR2 FYNNEI. This CDR3 region has 14 residues. Trimming removed 7 bases from V and 2 bases from J; junction bases left unmatched: 3. The DNA for the CDR3 is TGTGCCAGCACCAGGGACAGGGCTGGAAACACCATATATTTT. This codes for CASTRDRAGNTIYF.

This rearrangement joins TRBV6-6 to TRBJ1-2, with a weak D call TRBD1 (6 bases). V was shortened by 4 bases and J by 4 bases, with 16 bases between the two germline ends. The CDR3 length is 15 residues. Germline V gene lookup returns CDR1 MNHNY and CDR2 SVGAGI (reference sequence). CDR3 sequence reads: CASSSTLDSLYGYTF. In DNA, the CDR3 is TGTGCCAGCAGTTCTACGTTGGACAGCCTCTATGGCTACACCTTC.

The V gene is TRBV5-1, the J gene TRBJ2-5, with 10 bases identical to TRBD2. The V gene's germline CDR1 is SGHRS and CDR2 YFSETQ. The CDR3 consists of 15 residues. J was trimmed by 4 bases and V by 1 base; bases with no gene match: 4. CDR3 amino acids: CASSLSGGASETQYF. The CDR3 nucleotides read TGCGCCAGCAGCTTGAGCGGGGGGGCCTCAGAGACCCAGTACTTC.